The present entry profiles one TCR beta chain with its context. Its antigen is unknown. The method, 5' RACE with UMI labels, was used to prepare the TRB cDNA libraries. TCRdb reprocessed the 5' RACE reads and reports one entry per CDR3 protein, with no DNA. This sample's table reports 140,000 to 150,000 distinct CDR3 sequences. The sample belongs to a study of CXCR3-negative and CXCR3-positive naive CD8 T cells. Study observations and caveats: CXCR3-positive naive cells carried more hydrophobic TRB CDR3s than CXCR3-negative ones.

The sorting of each CD8+ T cell subset was done in triplicate, at 330,000 or so cells each. The germline CDR1 and CDR2 sequences are SGHRS and YFSETQ. The CDR3 is 14 amino acids. The rearrangement joins TRBV5-1 to TRBJ2-2; with no DNA, the TCRdb D assignment of TRBD1 cannot be verified. Material: naive CXCR3+ CD8+ T cells from blood. Subset meaning: CD45RO-CCR7+CD27+CD95- naive CD8+ T cells expressing CXCR3 (TNR3+). The source is a human donor in good health. Some clones in this sample may be carry-over from other donors' samples. The CDR3 loop is CASEQGAPTGELFF.